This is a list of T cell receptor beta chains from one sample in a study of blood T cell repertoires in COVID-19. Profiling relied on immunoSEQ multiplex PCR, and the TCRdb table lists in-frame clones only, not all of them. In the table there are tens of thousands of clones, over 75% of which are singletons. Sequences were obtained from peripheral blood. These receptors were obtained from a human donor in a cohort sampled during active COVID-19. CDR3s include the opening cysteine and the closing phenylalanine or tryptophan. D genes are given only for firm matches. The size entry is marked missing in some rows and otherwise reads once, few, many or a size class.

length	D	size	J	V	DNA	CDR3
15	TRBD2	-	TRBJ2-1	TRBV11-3	TGTGCCAGCAGCTCGGGACTAGCGGGAGGTGGGGAGCAGTTCTTC	CASSSGLAGGGEQFF
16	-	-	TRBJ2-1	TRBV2	TGTGCCAGCAGTGAAATCGTAGGGAGCTCCTACAATGAGCAGTTCTTC	CASSEIVGSSYNEQFF
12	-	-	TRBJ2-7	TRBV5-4	TGTGCCAGCAGCCAGGACAGCTACGAGCAGTACTTC	CASSQDSYEQYF
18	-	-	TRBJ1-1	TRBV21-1	TGTGCCAGCAGCAAAGGGGAACAGGGTCCCCCAGGCATGCTTGAAGCTTTCTTT	CASSKGEQGPPGMLEAFF
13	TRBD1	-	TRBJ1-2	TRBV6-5	TGTGCCAGCAGCGACCGGGACAGGGGGGGATCCACCTTC	CASSDRDRGGSTF
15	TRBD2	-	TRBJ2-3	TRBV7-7	TGTGCTAGCAGCACAGGACTAGCGGCCACAGATACGCAGTATTTT	CASSTGLAATDTQYF
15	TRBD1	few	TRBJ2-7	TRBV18	TGTGCCAGCTCACCAGGGACAGGGGGGGAACTCGAGCAGTACTTC	CASSPGTGGELEQYF
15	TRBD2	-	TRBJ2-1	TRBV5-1	TGCGCCAGCAGGGAGGGTTGGACTAGACATAATGAGCAGTTCTTC	CASREGWTRHNEQFF
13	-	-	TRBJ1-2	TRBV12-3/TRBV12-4	TGTGCCAGCAGCCCCGCGCGGCAGACCGGCTACACCTTC	CASSPARQTGYTF
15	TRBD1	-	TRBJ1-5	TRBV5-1	TGCGCCAGCAGCTTATTTGGGACAGGGGACCAGCCCCAGCATTTT	CASSLFGTGDQPQHF
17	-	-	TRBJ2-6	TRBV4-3	TGCGCCAGCAGCCAGTTACCGGTCGCCTCTGGGGCCAACGTCCTGACTTTC	CASSQLPVASGANVLTF
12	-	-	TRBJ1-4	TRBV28	TGTGCCAGCAGGGGGGGTGGTGAAAAACTGTTTTTT	CASRGGGEKLFF
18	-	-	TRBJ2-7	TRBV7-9	TGTGCCAGCAGCCCGCTTCCCAGTAAAGCACGGAGCTCCTACGAGCAGTACTTC	CASSPLPSKARSSYEQYF
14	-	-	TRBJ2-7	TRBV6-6	TGTGCCAGCAGTTACGGGTCCGGGAACGGGGAGCAGTACTTC	CASSYGSGNGEQYF